This TCR beta chain was obtained from a study of chemoradiotherapy in HPV16-positive cancers. Study-wide background: Candidate HPV-specific clones and shared TCR motifs came from a couple of HPV16-positive patients.

This clone has only a few counts. What it binds is not known. The study's findings and limits: Non-HPV-specific T cells did not expand in tumors during treatment, whereas candidate HPV-specific clones and E7-related motifs did.

Sequencing was performed with immunoSEQ multiplex PCR; in TCRdb, only in-frame clones are kept and a portion is missing. The sample contains 15,000 to 20,000 clones, just under 90% of which appear only once. The CDR3 is 13 amino acids. CDR1 is LNHDA, CDR2 SQIVND, per germline (reference sequence). The V gene lost 3 bases and the J gene lost 5 bases, with 7 bases spanning the gap. This clonotype originated in a human donor with HPV-associated anogenital cancer. The input for sequencing was blood, taken from a patient who underwent chemoradiotherapy. This chain links TRBV19 with TRBJ2-2; D unclear. The CDR3 spells CASSIQITGELFF. Written as DNA, the CDR3 is TGTGCCAGTAGTATTCAGATAACCGGGGAGCTGTTTTTT.